This T cell receptor beta chain was found in a study of shared clonotypes between healthy human individuals. The CDR3 has 14 residues. Between the trimmed V and J ends, which lost 5 bases and 2 bases, there was a span of 13 bases. Germline V gives CDR1 KGHSH, CDR2 LQKENI. Using immunoSEQ multiplex PCR, the repertoire was profiled, and TCRdb retains in-frame clones only, with some absent. The table lists over a million clones, roughly 95% of them singletons, with roughly 1.2% in the top ten. The V and J genes are TRBV18 and TRBJ2-7; D ambiguous. The TCR was taken from a man younger than 45 in good health. The sequenced material came from naive CD4+ T cells sorted from blood. Subset described: CD45RA+ positively selected. The CDR3 region has the DNA TGTGCCAGCTCAGGTTCGGGCGGCACCTACGAGCAGTACTTC. It yields the protein CASSGSGGTYEQYF.